What follows are 29 T cell receptor beta chains derived from one specimen sequenced in a study of cytomegalovirus exposure and HLA in healthy donors. Researchers ran the PCR with 60 Vbeta and 13 Jbeta primers. TCRdb's table, derived via immunoSEQ multiplex PCR, lists solely in-frame clones and lacks some. The sample has 84,000 or so clones; about three quarters are singletons. The source material was PBMCs. Every receptor here comes from a boy aged 5-17 years in good health and CMV-seronegative.

The chain recombines TRBV19 with TRBJ1-1, with TRBD1 as a possible D gene (6 bases). Per germline, CDR1 LNHDA and CDR2 SQIVND (reference sequence). V was pared by 2 bases and J by 10 bases, with 11 bases between. This CDR3 contains 12 residues. DNA of the CDR3: TGTGCCAGTAGTATAACCACAGGGCGAGCTTTCTTT. This codes for CASSITTGRAFF.

This chain joins TRBV12-2 and TRBJ2-7; the D call in the table, TRBD2, was not verified against the DNA. TRBV12-2 constitutes a pseudogene. The CDR3 runs to 14 residues. CDR3 nucleotide sequence: TGTGCAAGTCGCCTACATAGCTGGACCTACGAGCAGTACTTC. Translated, it gives CASRLHSWTYEQYF.

The V gene is TRBV2, the J gene TRBJ1-5; 8 positions agree with TRBD1. CDR1 and CDR2 (germline): SNHLY, FYNNEI. The CDR3 is made up of 18 amino acids. Losses at the gene ends were 0 bases for V and 5 bases for J; bases not matched to a gene: 12. The CDR3: CASSEALRRQGRDQPQHF. CDR3 DNA: TGTGCCAGCAGTGAAGCGCTTCGGAGACAGGGGCGGGATCAGCCCCAGCATTTT.

The V gene is TRBV5-4, the J gene TRBJ2-1; 11 bases fit TRBD1. Germline loops: CDR1 SGHNT, CDR2 YYREEE (reference sequence). The CDR3 length is 17 residues. Trimming took 6 bases from V and 0 from J; bases not matched to a gene: 8. Written as DNA, the CDR3 is TGTGCCAGCAATGGACAGGGGGCAGGGAGCTCCTACAATGAGCAGTTCTTC. It codes for CASNGQGAGSSYNEQFF.

This clone was seen a handful of times. The chain uses TRBV28 and TRBJ2-1; 14 nucleotides agree with TRBD2. V was pared by 4 bases and J by 8 bases, with 4 bases of the junction left unmatched. The CDR3 runs to 15 residues. Germline V gene lookup returns CDR1 MDHEN and CDR2 SYDVKM. The CDR3 region has the DNA TGTGCCAGCAGTTCCGGGACTAGCGGGAGCGATGAGCAGTTCTTC. It encodes CASSSGTSGSDEQFF.

J is TRBJ2-3 and V is TRBV9; no firm D call. This CDR3 is built from 14 residues. Trimming took off 7 bases at V and 0 bases at J, with 12 bases between the two ends. Looked up from germline, CDR1 is SGDLS and CDR2 is YYNGEE. DNA of the CDR3: TGTGCCAGCTCGGCCGGGTGGAGCACAGATACGCAGTATTTT. Translating it yields CASSAGWSTDTQYF.

V is TRBV28 and J is TRBJ2-1, with 8 bases lining up with TRBD2. V lost 5 bases and J lost 9; bases outside the gene matches: 9. This CDR3 contains 14 residues. Germline CDR1 and CDR2: MDHEN and SYDVKM. In DNA, the CDR3 is TGTGCCAGCAGTCCGGGACTAGTGCTTAGTGAGCAGTTCTTC. Its protein is CASSPGLVLSEQFF.

This chain's CDR3 is CASSSGTGVYEQYF. In nucleotides, the CDR3 is TGCGCCAGCAGCTCTGGGACAGGGGTCTACGAGCAGTACTTC. This chain links TRBV5-1 with TRBJ2-7; 10 nucleotides agree with TRBD1. Germline V lookup: CDR1 SGHRS, CDR2 YFSETQ. The CDR3 covers 14 residues. Trimming removed 3 bases from V and 3 bases from J; junction bases left unmatched: 3.

This chain connects TRBV5-1 to TRBJ2-1, with 8 bases matching TRBD1. V shed 4 bases, J shed 1 base, and the junction held 10 bases outside the gene matches. The CDR3 spans 17 residues. The germline V gene has CDR1 SGHRS and CDR2 YFSETQ. The CDR3 region has the DNA TGCGCCAGCAGCACTACTATCCAGGGGGCGTCCTACAATGAGCAGTTCTTC. The encoded protein is CASSTTIQGASYNEQFF. Full variable domain (missing parts from reference TRBV5-1 and TRBJ2-1): KAGVTQTPRYLIKTRGQQVTLSCSPISGHRSVSWYQQTPGQGLQFLFEYFSETQRNKGNFPGRFSGRQFSNSRSEMNVSTLELGDSALYLCASSTTIQGASYNEQFFGPGTRLTVL.

The chain joins TRBV6-6 to TRBJ2-7; D is perhaps TRBD2 (5 bases). This CDR3 comprises 15 residues. In germline, CDR1 is MNHNY, CDR2 SVGAGI (reference sequence). V was shortened by 2 bases and J by 2 bases, with 13 bases between the two germline ends. This CDR3 is CASSYAGDGPYEQYF. CDR3 sequence (DNA): TGTGCCAGCAGTTACGCCGGGGATGGTCCCTACGAGCAGTACTTC.

This chain links TRBV4-1 with TRBJ1-2; D gene uncertain. The CDR3 is 17 residues long. Germline lookup yields CDR1 MGHRA and CDR2 YSYEKL. V was clipped by 0 bases and J by 4 bases, with 18 bases between them. CDR3 sequence reads: CASSQDLLQARVYGYTF. For the CDR3, the DNA is TGCGCCAGCAGCCAAGATTTGCTTCAGGCCAGAGTCTATGGCTACACCTTC.

The chain carries TRBV5-1 and TRBJ1-1; D is unresolved. This CDR3 spans 13 amino acids. Trimming took 5 bases from V and 5 from J, leaving 13 bases between them. Germline CDR1 SGHRS, CDR2 YFSETQ. As DNA, the CDR3 is TGCGCCAGCAGTTCCTCGGGTGGGACTGAAGCTTTCTTT. This gives the protein CASSSSGGTEAFF. Full variable domain (rest looked up from reference TRBV5-1 and TRBJ1-1): KAGVTQTPRYLIKTRGQQVTLSCSPISGHRSVSWYQQTPGQGLQFLFEYFSETQRNKGNFPGRFSGRQFSNSRSEMNVSTLELGDSALYLCASSSSGGTEAFFGQGTRLTVV.

V usage is TRBV7-9 and J usage is TRBJ2-1; 12 bases fit TRBD2. V was pared by 1 base and J by 5 bases, with 0 bases of the junction left unmatched. The CDR3 has 15 residues. From germline, CDR1 is SEHNR and CDR2 FQNEAQ (reference sequence). Written as DNA, the CDR3 is TGTGCCAGCAGCTTAGGACTAGCGGGAGACAATGAGCAGTTCTTC. It specifies CASSLGLAGDNEQFF.

This clone was observed once. V usage is TRBV15 and J usage is TRBJ2-4; 7 bases are shared with TRBD2. V shed 0 bases, J shed 1 base, and the junction held 9 bases outside the gene matches. Germline V lookup: CDR1 LNHNV, CDR2 YYDKDF (reference sequence). CDR3 length: 18 amino acids. CDR3: CATSRDGGGTGAKNIQYF. CDR3 DNA sequence: TGTGCCACCAGCAGAGATGGGGGGGGAACTGGCGCCAAAAACATTCAGTACTTC.

The chain uses TRBV28 and TRBJ1-1; maybe TRBD1 (6 bases). Trimming cost V 11 bases and J 0 bases, with 19 bases left between them. From germline, CDR1 is MDHEN and CDR2 SYDVKM. The CDR3 runs to 15 residues. CDR3 amino acids: CAVQGQDKMNTEAFF. DNA of the CDR3: TGTGCCGTCCAGGGGCAGGATAAAATGAACACTGAAGCTTTCTTT. Together with reference TRBV28 and TRBJ1-1, the CDR3 gives the full variable domain: DVKVTQSSRYLVKRTGEKVFLECVQDMDHENMFWYRQDPGLGLRLIYFSYDVKMKEKGDIPEGYSVSREKKERFSLILESASTNQTSMYLCAVQGQDKMNTEAFFGQGTRLTVV.

The chain links TRBV9 to TRBJ2-5; D may be TRBD2 (5 bases). Germline assignment: CDR1 SGDLS and CDR2 YYNGEE. The CDR3 totals 14 residues. Trimming left V 0 bases short and J 2 bases short, with 8 bases between. CDR3 protein: CASSVVGNQETQYF. CDR3 coding DNA: TGTGCCAGCAGCGTAGTCGGGAATCAAGAGACCCAGTACTTC.

CDR3 sequence (DNA): TGTGCCAGCAGCGTAGAGCCCGCTAACTATGGCTACACCTTC. Its protein product is CASSVEPANYGYTF. The chain is built from TRBV9 and TRBJ1-2; D not resolved. The CDR3 runs 14 residues. Germline V gene data show CDR1 as SGDLS and CDR2 as YYNGEE. Deletions cut 0 bases from V and 0 bases from J, with 6 bases between.

The CDR3 DNA follows: TGTGCCAGCAGTTACTACAGGGGGGAGACCCAGTACTTC. This codes for CASSYYRGETQYF. This chain joins TRBV6-6 and TRBJ2-5, with 8 bases lining up with TRBD1. The length of the CDR3 is 13 residues. The junction had 0 bases not matched to a gene; V was cut back by 1 base and J by 5 bases. The germline V gene has CDR1 MNHNY and CDR2 SVGAGI (reference sequence).

This clone appeared once. The chain uses TRBV7-2 and TRBJ2-7, with D tentatively TRBD1 (5 bases). V dropped 5 bases and J dropped 3 bases, with 8 bases sitting between them. Per the germline V gene, CDR1 is SGHTA and CDR2 is FQGNSA. The CDR3 length is 12 residues. CDR3 in DNA: TGTGCCAGCAGCCTTCAGGGCTACGAGCAGTACTTC. Its protein is CASSLQGYEQYF.

V gene TRBV5-3 combines with J gene TRBJ1-5; 7 bases are shared with TRBD1. TRBV5-3 is classed as an ORF, of uncertain function. The junction had 12 bases not matched to a gene; V was cut back by 3 bases and J by 6 bases. This CDR3 contains 16 residues. The CDR3 spells CARSSGGQGGGQPQHF. CDR3 coding DNA: TGTGCCAGAAGCTCCGGCGGGCAGGGGGGAGGTCAGCCCCAGCATTTT.

The chain uses TRBV18 and TRBJ1-2; 7 nucleotides line up with TRBD1. The length of the CDR3 is 15 residues. Germline CDR1 is KGHSH and CDR2 is LQKENI. The junction had 10 bases not matched to a gene; V was cut back by 3 bases and J by 6 bases. This CDR3 reads CASSPTDRLSHGYTF. Written as DNA, the CDR3 is TGTGCCAGCTCACCCACGGACAGGTTAAGCCATGGCTACACCTTC.

This chain joins TRBV10-3 and TRBJ1-2; a weak D match, TRBD1 (5 bases). CDR1 is ENHRY, CDR2 SYGVKD, per germline. Trimming took 0 bases from V and 4 from J, leaving 12 bases between them. CDR3 length: 15 amino acids. CDR3 sequence reads: CAISESTVTIYGYTF. CDR3 nucleotides: TGTGCCATCAGTGAGTCGACAGTAACTATCTATGGCTACACCTTC.

The rearrangement joins TRBV4-1 to TRBJ2-5; 10 bases line up with TRBD2. The length of the CDR3 is 16 residues. Trimming took 0 bases from V and 5 from J; bases not matched to a gene: 6. Germline-derived CDR1 and CDR2 are MGHRA and YSYEKL. The CDR3 sequence: CASSQEPSGSGETQYF. The CDR3 DNA sequence: TGCGCCAGCAGCCAAGAGCCTAGCGGGAGTGGGGAGACCCAGTACTTC.

This chain connects TRBV7-6 to TRBJ2-5; 14 positions match TRBD2. From germline, CDR1 is SGHVS and CDR2 FNYEAQ. V gave up 5 bases and J gave up 4 bases; unmatched junction bases: 3. CDR3 length: 15 residues. The CDR3 loop is CASSHGTSGGETQYF. As DNA, the CDR3 is TGTGCCAGCAGCCACGGGACTAGCGGGGGAGAGACCCAGTACTTC.

This chain uses TRBV9 with TRBJ1-2, with 7 bases matching TRBD1. CDR3 length equals 15 residues. J lost 8 bases, V lost 3 bases, and 13 bases had no gene match. CDR1 is SGDLS and CDR2 is YYNGEE in the germline V gene. Here the CDR3 reads CASSAPGTAPRGYTF. The DNA for the CDR3 is TGTGCCAGCAGCGCCCCCGGGACAGCTCCCCGGGGCTACACCTTC.

The V call is TRBV6-4, the J call TRBJ1-6; 10 bases align to TRBD1. V shed 4 bases, J shed 8 bases, and the junction held 5 bases outside the gene matches. This CDR3 has 15 amino acids. Per germline, CDR1 MRHNA and CDR2 SNTAGT. The CDR3 bases are TGTGCCAGCAGTGTCGGGACAGGGGTACATTCACCCCTCCACTTT. This codes for CASSVGTGVHSPLHF.

The chain links TRBV29-1 to TRBJ2-3, with a tentative D call TRBD1 (7 bases). The V gene lost 8 bases and the J gene lost 6 bases, with 15 bases spanning the gap. The V gene's germline CDR1 is SQVTM and CDR2 ANQGSEA. The CDR3 extends over 12 amino acids. CDR3 region: CSLEGALDTQYF. CDR3 nucleotides: TGCAGCTTGGAGGGGGCTTTGGATACGCAGTATTTT.

The chain is built from TRBV27 and TRBJ1-2, with 7 bases aligning to TRBD1. This CDR3 spans 13 amino acids. Germline values: CDR1 MNHEY, CDR2 SMNVEV (reference sequence). V was pared by 1 base and J by 6 bases, with 2 bases of the junction left unmatched. CDR3 in amino acids: CASSLYRGHGYTF. CDR3 in DNA: TGTGCCAGCAGTTTATACAGGGGCCATGGCTACACCTTC.

The chain's CDR3 is CASSLGGGPREKLFF. The DNA of the CDR3 is TGTGCCAGCAGCCTAGGGGGGGGACCCCGTGAAAAACTGTTTTTT. The chain uses TRBV7-6 and TRBJ1-4, with D perhaps matching TRBD1 (6 bases). The CDR3 contains 15 residues. Germline V lookup: CDR1 SGHVS, CDR2 FNYEAQ. V gave up 5 bases and J gave up 7 bases, with 17 bases separating them.